Only one count was recorded for the clone carrying this T cell receptor (beta chain). The ends were cut back, 0 bases at V and 3 bases at J, with 10 bases in the middle. CDR1 SGHRS and CDR2 YFSETQ come from the germline V gene. The CDR3 has 15 amino acids. The source of the sample is a study of blood T cell repertoires in COVID-19. About the research overall: Nucleic acid was either cDNA or gDNA, and it came from T cells, B-cell-depleted T cells, or PBMCs.

In the authors' workflow: Scientists estimated how many nucleated cells there were by amplifying reference gene primers. Produced via immunoSEQ multiplex PCR; TCRdb's table is partial and in-frame only. Clone size and V and J calls were adopted from that table, with D and trimming inferred from the DNA. The sample includes roughly 450,000 clones, 90% seen only once; the top ten take 0.6%. Participants were aged 18 to 89 years from 24 US areas. This TCR derives from a man younger than 35 who had recovered from COVID-19. Sequencing used PBMCs or T cells enriched from blood (not recorded which). The rearrangement links TRBV5-1 to TRBJ1-3; D call uncertain. The CDR3 DNA sequence: TGCGCCAGCAGCTTGGACGGGGTGGGTGGAAACACCATATATTTT. Translation: CASSLDGVGGNTIYF.